Here is one TCR beta chain with its context. From its re-call of the 5' RACE reads, TCRdb lists each CDR3 protein once, without DNA. The table gives some 440,000 distinct CDR3 sequences; the top ten clones make up approximately 2.4% of it. The source of the sample is a study of monozygotic twins with inflammatory bowel disease. Germline CDR1 DFQATT, CDR2 SNEGSKA (reference sequence). CDR3 length equals 16 residues. The sample was blood. The chain employs TRBV20-1 and TRBJ2-5; checking the TCRdb D call of TRBD2 is not possible without DNA. The receptor's source is a human donor with ulcerative colitis or Crohn's disease, or a healthy co-twin of an affected twin (not recorded which). The CDR3 loop is CSARARWREGLETQYF.